A single sample is the source of the 21 T cell receptor beta chains below, sequenced in a study of blood T cells in healthy people across ages. A sample-barcoded 5' primer and a J-beta primer mix were used in a second PCR of roughly 6 to 11 cycles. Each CDR3 protein gets one entry after TCRdb re-called the 5' RACE reads with MiXCR. This table holds approximately 1,700,000 distinct CDR3 sequences, approximately 40% found once. Sequencing was done on a sample of blood. All receptors come from a human donor in good health.

The V and J genes are TRBV5-1 and TRBJ2-7; no definite D call. Germline CDR1 SGHRS, CDR2 YFSETQ. The V end lost 10 bases, the J end lost 1 base, and 15 bases lay between the germline ends. This CDR3 has 13 amino acids. The CDR3: CAGCEVGSYEQYF. The CDR3 nucleotides read TGCGCCGGCTGCGAAGTAGGGTCCTACGAGCAGTACTTC.

This rearrangement joins TRBV5-5 to TRBJ2-5; the D gene is possibly TRBD2 (6 bases). The V and J ends lost 6 bases and 2 bases respectively, with 23 bases between them. Germline CDR1 is SGHKS and CDR2 is YYEKEE (reference sequence). The CDR3 covers 17 residues. The CDR3 region has the DNA TGTGCCAGCAACCCGCGGGACCCCCTAGAGTATCAAGAGACCCAGTACTTC. It specifies CASNPRDPLEYQETQYF.

This clonotype appeared once. One end of the junction fails to match germline, which may point to a read error. This chain joins TRBV25-1 and TRBJ1-2; D is unresolved. There are 13 residues in the CDR3. From germline, CDR1 is MGHDK and CDR2 SYGVNS. The CDR3 bases are TGTGCCAGCAGCCCTGGATGGAGCTATGACTACACCTTC. Translation gives CASSPGWSYDYTF.

The gene calls are TRBV19 and TRBJ1-1; 9 nucleotides line up with TRBD1. CDR3 length: 16 residues. The junction had 7 bases not matched to a gene; V was cut back by 4 bases and J by 1 base. Germline V gene data show CDR1 as LNHDA and CDR2 as SQIVND (reference sequence). CDR3 nucleotides: TGTGCCAGTAGTACTGGGACAGGGATTAAGAACACTGAAGCTTTCTTT. Protein product: CASSTGTGIKNTEAFF.

J is TRBJ2-7 and V is TRBV28; D may correspond to TRBD1 or TRBD2 (5 bases each). V lost 3 bases and J lost 2, with 11 bases in between. The CDR3 has 14 residues. The V gene's germline CDR1 is MDHEN and CDR2 SYDVKM. The CDR3 protein is CASSFDGDPYEQYF. The DNA for the CDR3 is TGTGCCAGCAGTTTTGACGGGGACCCCTACGAGCAGTACTTC. Based on the CDR3 plus reference TRBV28 and TRBJ2-7, the full variable domain is DVKVTQSSRYLVKRTGEKVFLECVQDMDHENMFWYRQDPGLGLRLIYFSYDVKMKEKGDIPEGYSVSREKKERFSLILESASTNQTSMYLCASSFDGDPYEQYFGPGTRLTVT.

In this sample, this clonotype turned up a few times. The rearrangement joins TRBV7-6 to TRBJ2-7; TRBD1 agrees at 8 bases. This CDR3 has 15 amino acids. V lost 4 bases, J lost 4 bases, and 9 bases stayed unmatched. Germline-derived CDR1 and CDR2 are SGHVS and FNYEAQ. For the CDR3, the DNA is TGTGCCAGCAGCTCAGTTCCGGGACAGGAGTACGAGCAGTACTTC. Translated: CASSSVPGQEYEQYF.

Remarks on this clonotype: Just one base apart from a much larger clone, this may be a read error. The chain joins TRBV10-3 to TRBJ2-4; a weak D match, TRBD1 (7 bases). Gene TRBJ2-7 matches the end of the DNA better, so the J call may be wrong. This CDR3 is built from 13 residues. Germline assignment: CDR1 ENHRY and CDR2 SYGVKD. This CDR3 is CAIRGRQGGEQYF. The CDR3, as DNA: TGTGCCATCAGGGGTCGACAGGGAGGCGAGCAGTACTTC.

In this sample, this clonotype turned up a few times. The chain uses TRBV20-1 and TRBJ2-1, with D perhaps matching TRBD1 (6 bases). Germline CDR1 is DFQATT and CDR2 is SNEGSKA (reference sequence). The CDR3 contains 13 residues. V lost 8 bases, J lost 1 base, and 12 bases lay in between. CDR3 region: CSTSTGSYNEQFF. CDR3 in DNA: TGCAGTACCTCGACAGGTTCCTACAATGAGCAGTTCTTC.

The count of this clonotype is one. The V and J genes are TRBV18 and TRBJ2-4; tentative D call: TRBD1 (6 bases). Germline CDR1 reads KGHSH; CDR2 reads LQKENI. The CDR3 is made up of 15 amino acids. V lost 3 bases and J 13 bases, leaving 22 bases between the germline ends. CDR3 sequence reads: CASSPRQDSYNEQYF. CDR3 in DNA: TGTGCCAGCTCACCTAGACAGGACTCCTACAATGAGCAGTACTTC. The whole variable domain, filled in from reference TRBV18 and TRBJ2-4, reads NAGVMQNPRHLVRRRGQEARLRCSPMKGHSHVYWYRQLPEEGLKFMVYLQKENIIDESGMPKERFSAEFPKEGPSILRIQQVVRGDSAAYFCASSPRQDSYNEQYFGAGTRLSVL.

This clonotype was observed a few times. V usage is TRBV3-1 and J usage is TRBJ2-5, with D perhaps matching TRBD2 (5 bases). V was shortened by 0 bases and J by 10 bases, with 18 bases between the two germline ends. CDR3 length: 15 residues. CDR1 is LGHDT, CDR2 YNNKEL, per germline (reference sequence). The CDR3 is CASSQDFFAGGSQYF. The CDR3 bases are TGTGCCAGCAGCCAAGATTTCTTTGCGGGCGGCAGCCAGTACTTC.

The sample holds a few counts of this clonotype. V gene TRBV9 combines with J gene TRBJ1-2; D is unclear. The CDR3 covers 16 residues. Germline V gene sequence: CDR1 SGDLS, CDR2 YYNGEE. The ends were cut back, 0 bases at V and 8 bases at J, with 20 bases in the middle. CDR3 in DNA: TGTGCCAGCAGCGTAGAGGGCAGGTCAGGTTCGCGAGGCTACACCTTC. Protein: CASSVEGRSGSRGYTF.

This clonotype turned up a few times. The J gene is TRBJ2-7, the V gene TRBV13; the D is unclear. The germline V and J ends were trimmed by 2 bases and 0 bases, with 20 bases remaining between them. Germline V gene data show CDR1 as PRHDT and CDR2 as FYEKMQ (reference sequence). The CDR3 contains 18 residues. In DNA form, the CDR3 reads TGTGCCAGCAGCTTATGTGTCTGGGAACTGGGTAGCTCCTACGAGCAGTACTTC. It is translated as CASSLCVWELGSSYEQYF. Looking up the rest from reference TRBV13 and TRBJ2-7 gives the full variable domain: AAGVIQSPRHLIKEKRETATLKCYPIPRHDTVYWYQQGPGQDPQFLISFYEKMQSDKGSIPDRFSAQQFSDYHSELNMSSLELGDSALYFCASSLCVWELGSSYEQYFGPGTRLTVT.

A few counts support this clonotype. The chain joins TRBV6-6 to TRBJ1-2; the D gene is possibly TRBD1 (6 bases). Germline values: CDR1 MNHNY, CDR2 SVGAGI (reference sequence). V dropped 2 bases and J dropped 0 bases, with 10 bases sitting between them. The CDR3 is 15 residues long. CDR3 in DNA: TGTGCCAGCAGTTACGGACAGACAACTAACTATGGCTACACCTTC. It yields the protein CASSYGQTTNYGYTF.

The gene calls are TRBV4-3 and TRBJ1-2; no clear D gene. The CDR3 sequence is 15 residues long. Trimming left V 2 bases short and J 3 bases short, with 13 bases between. Germline lookup yields CDR1 LGHNA and CDR2 YSLEER. CDR3 sequence reads: CASSQHSGPDYGYTF. The CDR3 region has the DNA TGCGCCAGCAGCCAACACTCGGGTCCGGACTATGGCTACACCTTC.

The rearrangement uses TRBV7-2 and TRBJ2-3; perhaps TRBD2 as D (5 bases). CDR1 is SGHTA and CDR2 is FQGNSA in the germline V gene. The CDR3 consists of 13 residues. V was pared by 4 bases and J by 6 bases, with 11 bases between. CDR3 region: CASSWARGDTQYF. CDR3 bases: TGTGCCAGCAGCTGGGCTCGAGGGGATACGCAGTATTTT. Together with reference TRBV7-2 and TRBJ2-3, the CDR3 gives the full variable domain: GAGVSQSPSNKVTEKGKDVELRCDPISGHTALYWYRQSLGQGLEFLIYFQGNSAPDKSGLPSDRFSAERTGGSVSTLTIQRTQQEDSAVYLCASSWARGDTQYFGPGTRLTVL.

This clonotype came up many times. This chain joins TRBV10-3 and TRBJ2-3, with a tentative D call TRBD2 (7 bases). CDR3 length equals 14 residues. Germline CDR1 is ENHRY and CDR2 is SYGVKD. Trimming removed 5 bases at V and 5 bases at J, with 14 bases between. CDR3 residues: CAISIGGAIDTQYF. The CDR3 DNA is TGTGCCATCAGTATTGGGGGGGCCATAGATACGCAGTATTTT.

V is TRBV9 and J is TRBJ1-2, with TRBD1 identical over 7 bases. Per the germline V gene, CDR1 is SGDLS and CDR2 is YYNGEE. This CDR3 contains 15 residues. V trimming: 3 bases; J trimming: 10 bases; junction bases outside the gene matches: 15. The CDR3 nucleotides read TGTGCCAGCAGCGCCTGGGACAGCGAGGTCGATGACTACACCTTC. The encoded protein is CASSAWDSEVDDYTF. The variable domain in full, with the rest retrieved from reference TRBV9 and TRBJ1-2, is DSGVTQTPKHLITATGQRVTLRCSPRSGDLSVYWYQQSLDQGLQFLIQYYNGEERAKGNILERFSAQQFPDLHSELNLSSLELGDSALYFCASSAWDSEVDDYTFGSGTRLTVV.

In this sample, this clonotype turned up a few times. The V gene is TRBV7-9, the J gene TRBJ2-1; D ambiguous. CDR1 and CDR2 (germline): SEHNR, FQNEAQ (reference sequence). This CDR3 comprises 14 residues. V gave up 6 bases and J gave up 4 bases, with 13 bases separating them. The CDR3 region has the DNA TGTGCCAGCAGGCACAAGGATGGGTACAATGAGCAGTTCTTC. This sequence encodes CASRHKDGYNEQFF.

The chain has TRBV11-2 and TRBJ2-1; TRBD2 might be the D (6 bases). The V end lost 6 bases, the J end lost 5 bases, and 17 bases lay between the germline ends. CDR3 length: 15 amino acids. Germline V gene sequence: CDR1 SGHAT, CDR2 FQNNGV. The CDR3 nucleotides read TGTGCCAGCAGTAGTTGGCGGGGTAAAAACAATGAGCAGTTCTTC. Translating gives CASSSWRGKNNEQFF.

The rearrangement uses TRBV29-1 and TRBJ2-5; D is unresolved. The J call could be wrong; TRBJ2-7 is a better fit for the DNA end. Germline CDR1 is SQVTM and CDR2 is ANQGSEA. The CDR3 has 11 amino acids. The CDR3 nucleotides read TGCAGCGCCACACGTAGGTACGAGCAGTACTTC. This encodes CSATRRYEQYF.

In its sample, this clonotype was seen a few times. The chain recombines TRBV12-3 or TRBV12-4 with TRBJ2-4; 8 bases align to TRBD1. This CDR3 has 14 amino acids. After removal of 7 bases from V and 5 bases from J, the junction contained 7 bases not matched to a gene. The CDR3 nucleotides are TGTGCCAGCAAAGAGCAGGGGGCCCAAAACATTCAGTACTTC. It yields the protein CASKEQGAQNIQYF.